Presented here are 19 T cell receptor beta chains from one specimen sequenced in a study of breast tumors, draining lymph nodes, adjacent tissues. TCRdb recomputed calls from the multiplex PCR reads with MiXCR, one row per CDR3 protein. Of 200,000 to 300,000 distinct CDR3 sequences in the sample, around 31% were seen once. Breast cancer patients provided tissue from their axillary draining lymph nodes. Specimen: axillary lymph node tissue. The receptors were gathered from a female donor with breast cancer. Some clones in this sample may be carry-over from other donors' samples.

This clonotype occurred many times. The rearrangement links TRBV6-1 to TRBJ2-7; D remains unclear. CDR1 is MNHNS, CDR2 SASEGT, per germline. The CDR3 length is 11 residues. Trimming removed 4 bases at V and 2 bases at J, with 3 bases between. The DNA of the CDR3 is TGTGCCAGCAGTGGGGCCTACGAGCAGTACTTC. As protein: CASSGAYEQYF.

The sample holds a few counts of this clonotype. The chain uses TRBV28 and TRBJ2-2; 9 bases match TRBD1. The junction had 17 bases not matched to a gene; V was cut back by 10 bases and J by 5 bases. The CDR3 runs 17 residues. Germline V gene data show CDR1 as MDHEN and CDR2 as SYDVKM. CDR3 DNA sequence: TGTGCCATCCATGCGCCGGGGGACAGGGATAGTACCGGGGAGCTGTTTTTT. It is translated as CAIHAPGDRDSTGELFF.

The table lists this clonotype with many counts. The rearrangement uses TRBV5-6 and TRBJ2-5; no reliable D call. The CDR3 extends over 15 amino acids. CDR1 is SGHDT and CDR2 is YYEEEE in the germline V gene. V shed 0 bases and J shed 1 base, with 10 bases lying between them. CDR3 sequence reads: CASSLVETPQETQYF. The CDR3 region has the DNA TGTGCCAGCAGCTTGGTGGAGACGCCCCAAGAGACCCAGTACTTC.

This clonotype was seen a handful of times. The rearrangement uses TRBV18 and TRBJ1-2; D is perhaps TRBD1 (6 bases). Trimming took 0 bases from V and 4 from J, leaving 9 bases between them. The CDR3 contains 14 residues. Germline V gives CDR1 KGHSH, CDR2 LQKENI. The CDR3 sequence is CASSPPAQGYGYTF. DNA of the CDR3: TGTGCCAGCTCACCACCGGCACAGGGCTATGGCTACACCTTC.

The table lists this clonotype with many counts. This chain joins TRBV7-2 and TRBJ2-1; 12 bases fit TRBD1. V trimming: 1 base; J trimming: 7 bases; junction bases outside the gene matches: 17. The CDR3 is 20 residues long. Germline CDR1 reads SGHTA; CDR2 reads FQGNSA. CDR3 residues: CASSLEGVVWGQGARNEQFF. The CDR3, as DNA: TGTGCCAGCAGCTTAGAGGGAGTAGTTTGGGGACAGGGGGCGCGTAATGAGCAGTTCTTC.

This clonotype was seen many times. The V and J genes are TRBV14 and TRBJ2-7; a weak D match, TRBD1 (6 bases). Germline CDR1 is SGHDN and CDR2 is FVKESK. V gave up 4 bases and J gave up 2 bases, with 24 bases separating them. There are 18 residues in the CDR3. In DNA, the CDR3 is TGTGCCAGCAGCCCCGGGACATCGAGGCTTAATTGGGCCTACGAGCAGTACTTC. This encodes CASSPGTSRLNWAYEQYF. The whole variable domain, filled in from reference TRBV14 and TRBJ2-7, reads EAGVTQFPSHSVIEKGQTVTLRCDPISGHDNLYWYRRVMGKEIKFLLHFVKESKQDESGMPNNRFLAERTGGTYSTLKVQPAELEDSGVYFCASSPGTSRLNWAYEQYFGPGTRLTVT.

This clonotype was recorded at least ten times. The chain uses TRBV5-1 and TRBJ1-2, with D maybe TRBD1 (6 bases). CDR3 length: 14 residues. V was trimmed by 0 bases and J by 6 bases, leaving 12 bases between them. The germline CDR1 and CDR2 sequences are SGHRS and YFSETQ. The CDR3 nucleotides are TGCGCCAGCAGCTTGGCCTTGGACAGCGATGGCTACACCTTC. This sequence encodes CASSLALDSDGYTF.

Concerning this clonotype: Just one base apart from a much larger clone, this may be a read error. The chain links TRBV7-3 to TRBJ2-3; 13 positions agree with TRBD2. Germline V gives CDR1 SGHTA, CDR2 FQGTGA. This CDR3 has 17 amino acids. This CDR3 reads CASSPLRTSGSLDPQYF. For the CDR3, the DNA is TGTGCCAGCAGCCCCCTCCGGACTAGCGGGAGTTTAGATCCGCAGTATTTT.

This clonotype was counted at least ten times. V is TRBV7-6 and J is TRBJ1-6, with D perhaps matching TRBD1 (5 bases). The CDR3 has 14 residues. The V end was cut by 5 bases, the J end by 4 bases, with 9 bases between. Germline CDR1 reads SGHVS; CDR2 reads FNYEAQ. The CDR3 here is CASSPGPYNSPLHF. CDR3 bases: TGTGCCAGCAGCCCGGGACCATATAATTCACCCCTCCACTTT.

In this sample, this clonotype turned up a few times. The CDR3 spells CASSQDLTVVKNIQYF. The CDR3 DNA is TGTGCCAGCAGCCAAGATCTCACAGTAGTCAAAAACATTCAGTACTTC. This chain links TRBV4-2 with TRBJ2-4; D gene unclear. CDR3 length: 16 amino acids. CDR1 and CDR2 (germline): LGHNA, YNFKEQ. V gave up 0 bases and J gave up 3 bases, with 12 bases separating them.

This clonotype was seen at least ten times. V usage is TRBV24-1 and J usage is TRBJ2-1, with D maybe TRBD1 (5 bases). The V end lost 8 bases, the J end lost 8 bases, and 30 bases lay between the germline ends. The germline V gene has CDR1 KGHDR and CDR2 SFDVKD. CDR3 length: 18 residues. The CDR3 DNA sequence: TGTGCCACCATATACCGACGAAGGGGAAGTCGGGTATGGTATGAGCAGTTCTTC. The encoded protein is CATIYRRRGSRVWYEQFF.

This clonotype came up many times. The chain has TRBV7-3 and TRBJ2-5; 9 nucleotides match TRBD2. Germline CDR1 is SGHTA and CDR2 is FQGTGA. This CDR3 has 13 residues. V gave up 3 bases and J gave up 13 bases; unmatched junction bases: 9. The CDR3 DNA follows: TGTGCCAGCAGCTTCGACGGTAGCGGGAGTTTGTACTTC. This codes for CASSFDGSGSLYF.

This clonotype was recorded many times. The chain is built from TRBV5-6 and TRBJ2-5, with D possibly being TRBD1 (6 bases). V was pared by 4 bases and J by 1 base, with 11 bases between. Germline loops: CDR1 SGHDT, CDR2 YYEEEE. This CDR3 contains 14 residues. The CDR3 region is CASSPTQGQETQYF. The CDR3 nucleotides read TGTGCCAGCAGCCCTACACAGGGCCAAGAGACCCAGTACTTC. The variable domain in full, completed from reference TRBV5-6 and TRBJ2-5, reads DAGVTQSPTHLIKTRGQQVTLRCSPKSGHDTVSWYQQALGQGPQFIFQYYEEEERQRGNFPDRFSGHQFPNYSSELNVNALLLGDSALYLCASSPTQGQETQYFGPGTRLLVL.

As regards this clonotype: One base away lies a much larger clone, so this may be a sequencing read error. V and J are TRBV5-6 and TRBJ2-1; 8 nucleotides match TRBD2. After removal of 6 bases from V and 8 bases from J, the junction contained 16 bases not matched to a gene. This CDR3 spans 16 amino acids. Germline V gene data show CDR1 as SGHDT and CDR2 as YYEEEE. CDR3 sequence reads: CASILFDGGGLDEQFF. In DNA form, the CDR3 reads TGTGCCAGCATCCTGTTCGACGGCGGGGGGTTGGATGAGCAGTTCTTC.

Regarding this clonotype: Without the conserved terminal phenylalanine or tryptophan, this CDR3 likely stems from a read error. The chain uses TRBV2 and TRBJ1-2, with 9 bases matching TRBD1. CDR1 is SNHLY, CDR2 FYNNEI, per germline. There are 15 residues in the CDR3. The junction had 7 bases not matched to a gene; V was cut back by 4 bases and J by 4 bases. The DNA for the CDR3 is TGTGCCAGCAGTGCGCGGGGACAGGGCTTCTATGGCTACACCTCC. Its translation: CASSARGQGFYGYTS.

This clonotype was found many times. This chain joins TRBV20-1 and TRBJ2-7, with D possibly TRBD1 on 6 matching bases. The V gene lost 6 bases and the J gene lost 4 bases, with 10 bases spanning the gap. This CDR3 spans 11 amino acids. Germline loops: CDR1 DFQATT, CDR2 SNEGSKA (reference sequence). CDR3: CSAARGYEQYF. For the CDR3, the DNA is TGCAGTGCCGCGAGGGGGTACGAGCAGTACTTC.

This clonotype was seen at least ten times. The V gene is TRBV9, the J gene TRBJ2-7; perhaps D is TRBD1 or TRBD2 (5 bases each). This CDR3 is built from 13 residues. Germline lookup yields CDR1 SGDLS and CDR2 YYNGEE. Trimming removed 4 bases at V and 8 bases at J, with 16 bases between. This CDR3 reads CASSLMGDPKQYF. For the CDR3, the DNA is TGTGCCAGCAGCCTTATGGGGGACCCCAAGCAGTACTTC.

The CDR3 DNA reads TGTGCCAGCAGCCGATTAGGCGACTACAACGAGCAGTACTTC. Its translation is CASSRLGDYNEQYF. This chain links TRBV5-4 with TRBJ2-7; possible D gene TRBD2, 5 bases. The CDR3 contains 14 residues. Between the trimmed V and J ends, which lost 4 bases and 5 bases, there was a span of 16 bases. CDR1 and CDR2 from the germline V gene are SGHNT and YYREEE (reference sequence).

This clonotype has ten or more counts. The genes are TRBV2 and TRBJ2-2; 8 bases align to TRBD2. This CDR3 spans 14 amino acids. The germline gives CDR1 SNHLY, CDR2 FYNNEI. The V segment lost 7 bases and the J segment 1 base; nucleotides outside the gene matches: 2. CDR3 region: CASKGTRNTGELFF. CDR3 nucleotides: TGTGCCAGCAAGGGGACTAGGAACACCGGGGAGCTGTTTTTT.